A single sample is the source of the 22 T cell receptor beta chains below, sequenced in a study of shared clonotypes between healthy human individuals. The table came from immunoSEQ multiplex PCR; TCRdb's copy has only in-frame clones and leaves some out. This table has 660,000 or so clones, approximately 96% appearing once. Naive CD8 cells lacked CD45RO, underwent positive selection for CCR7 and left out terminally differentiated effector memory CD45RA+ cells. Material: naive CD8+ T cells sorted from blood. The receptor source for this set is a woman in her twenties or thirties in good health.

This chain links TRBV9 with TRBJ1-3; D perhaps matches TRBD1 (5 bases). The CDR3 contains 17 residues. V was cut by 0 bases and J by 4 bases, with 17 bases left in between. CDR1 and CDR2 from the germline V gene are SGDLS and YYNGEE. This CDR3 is CASSVAGAQSLGNTIYF. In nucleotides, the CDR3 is TGTGCCAGCAGCGTAGCTGGGGCCCAATCGCTCGGAAACACCATATATTTT.

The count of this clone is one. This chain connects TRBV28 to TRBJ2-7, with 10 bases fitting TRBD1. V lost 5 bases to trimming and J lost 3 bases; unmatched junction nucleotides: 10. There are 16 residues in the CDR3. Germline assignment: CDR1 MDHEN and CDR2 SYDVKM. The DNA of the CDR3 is TGTGCCAGCAGTCCGGTGACAGGGGGCAGAATCTACGAGCAGTACTTC. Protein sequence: CASSPVTGGRIYEQYF.

The CDR3: CASSSGKLFF. CDR3 nucleotide sequence: TGCGCCAGCAGTTCTGGAAAACTGTTTTTT. This chain links TRBV4-1 with TRBJ1-4; D call uncertain. V shed 6 bases and J shed 10 bases, with 6 bases lying between them. The germline gives CDR1 MGHRA, CDR2 YSYEKL. The CDR3 covers 10 residues.

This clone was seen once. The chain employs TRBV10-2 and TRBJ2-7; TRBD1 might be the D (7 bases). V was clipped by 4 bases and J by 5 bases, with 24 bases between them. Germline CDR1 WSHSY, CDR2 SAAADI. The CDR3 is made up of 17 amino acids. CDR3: CASSAGTAPGAVHEQYF. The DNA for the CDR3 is TGCGCCAGCAGTGCAGGGACAGCTCCGGGAGCTGTCCACGAGCAGTACTTC.

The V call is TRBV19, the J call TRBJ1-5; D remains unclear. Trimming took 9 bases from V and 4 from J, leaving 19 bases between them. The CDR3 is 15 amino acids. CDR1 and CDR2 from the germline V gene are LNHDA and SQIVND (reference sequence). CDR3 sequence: CARPGDKVINQPQHF. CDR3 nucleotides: TGTGCCAGGCCGGGAGACAAGGTGATAAATCAGCCCCAGCATTTT.

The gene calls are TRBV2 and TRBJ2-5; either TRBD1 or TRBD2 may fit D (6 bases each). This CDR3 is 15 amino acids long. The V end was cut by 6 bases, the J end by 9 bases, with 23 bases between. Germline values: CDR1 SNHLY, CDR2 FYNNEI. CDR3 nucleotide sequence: TGTGCCAGCAGCTTTCAGTGGGGGGCTCGGTGGGCCCAGTACTTC. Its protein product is CASSFQWGARWAQYF.

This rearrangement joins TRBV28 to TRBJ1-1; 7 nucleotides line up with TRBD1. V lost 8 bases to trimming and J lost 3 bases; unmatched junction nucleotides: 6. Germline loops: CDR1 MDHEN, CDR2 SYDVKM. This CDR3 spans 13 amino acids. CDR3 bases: TGTGCCAGCGAGGATACAGGGGACACTGAAGCTTTCTTT. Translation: CASEDTGDTEAFF. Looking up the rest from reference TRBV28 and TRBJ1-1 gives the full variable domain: DVKVTQSSRYLVKRTGEKVFLECVQDMDHENMFWYRQDPGLGLRLIYFSYDVKMKEKGDIPEGYSVSREKKERFSLILESASTNQTSMYLCASEDTGDTEAFFGQGTRLTVV.

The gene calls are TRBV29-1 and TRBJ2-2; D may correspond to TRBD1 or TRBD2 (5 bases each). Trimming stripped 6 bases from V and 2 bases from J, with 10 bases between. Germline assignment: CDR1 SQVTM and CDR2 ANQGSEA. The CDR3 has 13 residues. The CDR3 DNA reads TGCAGCGTCCGGGACCGAAACACCGGGGAGCTGTTTTTT. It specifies CSVRDRNTGELFF.

CDR3 nucleotides: TGTGCCTGCACCCTTTTGAGCGGGAGTGGTCCACACACAGATACGCAGTATTTT. The encoded protein is CACTLLSGSGPHTDTQYF. The chain is built from TRBV30 and TRBJ2-3; 8 bases fit TRBD2. CDR1 is GTSNPN and CDR2 is SVGIG in the germline V gene (reference sequence). Trimming removed 6 bases from V and 2 bases from J; junction bases left unmatched: 19. The length of the CDR3 is 18 residues.

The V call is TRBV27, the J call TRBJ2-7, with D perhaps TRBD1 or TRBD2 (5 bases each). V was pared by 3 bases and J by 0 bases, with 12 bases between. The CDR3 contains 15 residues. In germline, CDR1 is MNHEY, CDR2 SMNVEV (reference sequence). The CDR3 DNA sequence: TGTGCCAGCAGTTTGGGGCCAGGGAGCTCCTACGAGCAGTACTTC. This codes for CASSLGPGSSYEQYF.

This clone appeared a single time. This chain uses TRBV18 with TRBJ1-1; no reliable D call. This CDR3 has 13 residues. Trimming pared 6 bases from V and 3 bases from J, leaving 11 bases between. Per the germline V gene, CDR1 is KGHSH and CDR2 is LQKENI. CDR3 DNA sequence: TGTGCCAGCTCGCCCCTGAGGGACACTGAAGCTTTCTTT. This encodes CASSPLRDTEAFF.

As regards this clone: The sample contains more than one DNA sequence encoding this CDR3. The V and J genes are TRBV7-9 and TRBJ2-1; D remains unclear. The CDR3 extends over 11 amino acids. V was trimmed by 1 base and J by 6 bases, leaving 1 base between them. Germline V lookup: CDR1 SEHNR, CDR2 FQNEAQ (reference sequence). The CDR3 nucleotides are TGTGCCAGCAGCTTAGGCAATGAGCAGTTCTTC. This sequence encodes CASSLGNEQFF. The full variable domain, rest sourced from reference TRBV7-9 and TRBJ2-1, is DTGVSQNPRHKITKRGQNVTFRCDPISEHNRLYWYRQTLGQGPEFLTYFQNEAQLEKSRLLSDRFSAERPKGSFSTLEIQRTEQGDSAMYLCASSLGNEQFFGPGTRLTVL.

This CDR3 is CASSLEQLSNQPQHF. CDR3 nucleotide sequence: TGTGCCAGCAGTTTGGAGCAGCTATCCAATCAGCCCCAGCATTTT. V gene TRBV28 combines with J gene TRBJ1-5; D is ambiguous. The V gene lost 3 bases and the J gene lost 3 bases, with 12 bases spanning the gap. The CDR3 is 15 residues long. Germline V gives CDR1 MDHEN, CDR2 SYDVKM.

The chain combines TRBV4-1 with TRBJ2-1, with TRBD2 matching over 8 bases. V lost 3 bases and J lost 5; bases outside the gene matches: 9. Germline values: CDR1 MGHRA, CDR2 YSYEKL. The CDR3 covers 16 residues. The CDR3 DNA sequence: TGCGCCAGCAGCCAGCTACCGGGACTAGGAAACAATGAGCAGTTCTTC. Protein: CASSQLPGLGNNEQFF.

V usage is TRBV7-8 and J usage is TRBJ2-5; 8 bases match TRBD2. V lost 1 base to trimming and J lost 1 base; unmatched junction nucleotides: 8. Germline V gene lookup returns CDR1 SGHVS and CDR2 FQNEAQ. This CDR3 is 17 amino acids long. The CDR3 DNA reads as TGTGCCAGCAGCTTAGTCGGTAGCGGGAACCTCCAAGAGACCCAGTACTTC. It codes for CASSLVGSGNLQETQYF.

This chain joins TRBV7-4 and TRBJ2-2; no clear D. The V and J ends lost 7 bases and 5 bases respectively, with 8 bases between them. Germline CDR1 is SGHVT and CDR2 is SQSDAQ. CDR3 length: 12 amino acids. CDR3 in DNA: TGTGCCAGCAACCTCGCAACCGGGGAGCTGTTTTTT. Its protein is CASNLATGELFF.

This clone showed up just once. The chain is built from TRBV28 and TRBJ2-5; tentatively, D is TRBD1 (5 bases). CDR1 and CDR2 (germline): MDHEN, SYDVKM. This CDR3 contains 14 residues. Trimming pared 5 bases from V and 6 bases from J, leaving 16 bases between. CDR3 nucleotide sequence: TGTGCCAGCAGTCAGGACACGGAGAGGAAGACCCAGTACTTC. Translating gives CASSQDTERKTQYF.

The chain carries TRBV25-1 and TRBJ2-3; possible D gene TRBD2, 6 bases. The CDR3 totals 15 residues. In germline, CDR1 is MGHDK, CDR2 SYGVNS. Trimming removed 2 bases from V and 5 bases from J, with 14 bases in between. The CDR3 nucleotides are TGTGCCAGCAGTGAACTGAGGGAGGCCAGAGATACGCAGTATTTT. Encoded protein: CASSELREARDTQYF.

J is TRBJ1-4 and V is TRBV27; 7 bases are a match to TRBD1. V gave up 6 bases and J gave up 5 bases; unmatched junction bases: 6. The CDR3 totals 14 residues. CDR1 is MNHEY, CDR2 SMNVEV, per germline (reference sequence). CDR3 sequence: CASRPGQPNEKLFF. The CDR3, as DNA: TGTGCCAGCAGACCGGGACAGCCCAATGAAAAACTGTTTTTT.

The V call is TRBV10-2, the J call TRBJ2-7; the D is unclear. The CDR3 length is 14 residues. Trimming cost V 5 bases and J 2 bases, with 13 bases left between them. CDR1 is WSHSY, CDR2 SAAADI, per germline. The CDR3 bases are TGCGCCAGCAGTTTCTCGGCGGACCCCTACGAGCAGTACTTC. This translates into CASSFSADPYEQYF.

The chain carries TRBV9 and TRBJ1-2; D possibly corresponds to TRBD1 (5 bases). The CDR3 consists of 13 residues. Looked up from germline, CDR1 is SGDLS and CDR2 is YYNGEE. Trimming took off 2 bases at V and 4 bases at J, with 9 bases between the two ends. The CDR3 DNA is TGTGCCAGCAGCGTCCAGGGCGCCTATGGCTACACCTTC. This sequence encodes CASSVQGAYGYTF.

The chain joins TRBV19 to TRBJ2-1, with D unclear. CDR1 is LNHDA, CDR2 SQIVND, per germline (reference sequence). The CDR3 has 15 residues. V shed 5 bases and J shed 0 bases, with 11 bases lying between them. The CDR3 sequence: CASSLQWSSYNEQFF. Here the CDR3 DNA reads TGTGCCAGTAGTCTACAGTGGAGCTCCTACAATGAGCAGTTCTTC. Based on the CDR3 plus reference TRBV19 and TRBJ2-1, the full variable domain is DGGITQSPKYLFRKEGQNVTLSCEQNLNHDAMYWYRQDPGQGLRLIYYSQIVNDFQKGDIAEGYSVSREKKESFPLTVTSAQKNPTAFYLCASSLQWSSYNEQFFGPGTRLTVL.